One and the same sample provided the 4 T cell receptor beta chains below, sequenced in a study of T cell responses to AZD1222 COVID-19 vaccine. Clones were sequenced by immunoSEQ multiplex PCR, and TCRdb holds only the in-frame ones, with some missing. Of some 160,000 clones listed, roughly 86% were seen once; the top ten hold 5.5%. This sample comprised peripheral blood, obtained on day 0 of AZD1222 vaccination. The receptors originated from an adult in good health.

The rearrangement links TRBV14 to TRBJ2-5; D possibly uses TRBD1 or TRBD2 (5 bases each). The CDR3 consists of 15 residues. Germline assignment: CDR1 SGHDN and CDR2 FVKESK. With 0 bases removed from V and 11 bases from J, the gap between germline ends came to 19 bases. The CDR3, as DNA: TGTGCCAGCAGCCAAGATAGGGACGGGCGCGTCCCTCAGTACTTC. This translates into CASSQDRDGRVPQYF.

This chain connects TRBV9 to TRBJ1-2; D is uncertain. The V end was cut by 0 bases, the J end by 8 bases, with 14 bases between. The germline V gene encodes CDR1 SGDLS and CDR2 YYNGEE. CDR3 size: 14 residues. The CDR3 bases are TGTGCCAGCAGCGTAGCTACGTGGGGAGAGGGCTACACCTTC. This sequence encodes CASSVATWGEGYTF.

This sequence joins TRBV28 and TRBJ1-5; D remains ambiguous. Germline V CDR1 and CDR2: MDHEN, SYDVKM. Deletions cut 1 base from V and 5 bases from J, with 12 bases between. The CDR3 loop spans 15 amino acids. CDR3 amino acids: CASSLSEGFYQPQHF. The DNA for the CDR3 is TGTGCCAGCAGTTTATCAGAGGGATTTTATCAGCCCCAGCATTTT. Based on the CDR3 plus reference TRBV28 and TRBJ1-5, the full variable domain is DVKVTQSSRYLVKRTGEKVFLECVQDMDHENMFWYRQDPGLGLRLIYFSYDVKMKEKGDIPEGYSVSREKKERFSLILESASTNQTSMYLCASSLSEGFYQPQHFGDGTRLSIL.

The chain joins TRBV6-1 to TRBJ2-1; D may correspond to TRBD1 or TRBD2 (5 bases each). Trimming pared 2 bases from V and 4 bases from J, leaving 15 bases between. CDR1 and CDR2 from the germline V gene are MNHNS and SASEGT. This CDR3 is built from 16 residues. The DNA for the CDR3 is TGTGCCAGCAGTGAAATCTCAGGGTCGGGGTACAATGAGCAGTTCTTC. As protein: CASSEISGSGYNEQFF.